The 14 T cell receptor beta chains below come from one sample, sequenced in a study of CD8 T cells in Susac syndrome. It was with random hexamers that about 0.45 to 1 ug RNA was reverse transcribed. TCRdb redid the calling of the immunoSEQ multiplex PCR reads with MiXCR, one entry per CDR3 protein. The sample yields some 260,000 distinct CDR3 sequences, 70% to 90% seen once. The source material was CD8+ T cells from PBMCs. The receptors were sampled from a human donor with multiple sclerosis.

V and J are TRBV6-4 and TRBJ2-1, with D perhaps assigned TRBD1 or TRBD2 (5 bases each). The CDR3 has 13 amino acids. Germline CDR1 is MRHNA and CDR2 is SNTAGT. Trimming removed 0 bases from V and 10 bases from J, with 10 bases in between. The CDR3 spells CASSDSVWGEQFF. The CDR3 DNA reads TGTGCCAGCAGTGACTCGGTATGGGGGGAGCAGTTCTTC.

The chain recombines TRBV4-1 with TRBJ2-1, with D possibly matching TRBD2 (5 bases). Germline-derived CDR1 and CDR2 are MGHRA and YSYEKL. V dropped 0 bases and J dropped 6 bases, with 15 bases sitting between them. This CDR3 is built from 16 residues. As DNA, the CDR3 is TGCGCCAGCAGCCAAGATCGGGGTCTAGGAGCCAATGAGCAGTTCTTC. This encodes CASSQDRGLGANEQFF.

The chain recombines TRBV5-6 with TRBJ2-6, with D unclear. The length of the CDR3 is 15 residues. Germline values: CDR1 SGHDT, CDR2 YYEEEE. Trimming removed 4 bases at V and 0 bases at J, with 8 bases between. The CDR3 reads CASSLGYSGANVLTF. The CDR3, as DNA: TGTGCCAGCAGCCTGGGGTACTCTGGGGCCAACGTCCTGACTTTC.

This sequence joins TRBV12-3 or TRBV12-4 and TRBJ1-1, with 7 bases lining up with TRBD1. The trim removed 5 bases at V and 8 bases at J, leaving 5 bases unmatched. This CDR3 has 12 residues. The CDR3 spells CASSHDRAEAFF. The CDR3 coding sequence is TGTGCCAGCAGTCATGACAGGGCCGAAGCTTTCTTT.

This sequence joins TRBV20-1 and TRBJ2-7; 7 bases fit TRBD1. J was trimmed by 5 bases and V by 2 bases; bases with no gene match: 9. CDR3 length: 14 amino acids. The V gene's germline CDR1 is DFQATT and CDR2 SNEGSKA (reference sequence). CDR3 bases: TGCAGTGCTAGATCTCCCGGGACAGACCACGAGCAGTACTTC. Translated: CSARSPGTDHEQYF.

V is TRBV5-1 and J is TRBJ2-1; possibly TRBD2 for D (6 bases). CDR1 and CDR2 from the germline V gene are SGHRS and YFSETQ. This CDR3 region has 15 residues. V gave up 0 bases and J gave up 2 bases, with 9 bases separating them. The CDR3 reads CASSLGPGAYNEQFF. The CDR3 nucleotides are TGCGCCAGCAGCTTGGGCCCGGGAGCCTACAATGAGCAGTTCTTC.

This clonotype was found once. The chain combines TRBV9 with TRBJ1-1; D might be TRBD1 (6 bases). Germline V gene data show CDR1 as SGDLS and CDR2 as YYNGEE. V lost 4 bases and J 1 base, leaving 17 bases between the germline ends. This CDR3 has 16 residues. CDR3 amino acids: CASSPLTRGRNTEAFF. CDR3 sequence (DNA): TGTGCCAGCAGCCCCCTGACAAGGGGGAGGAACACTGAAGCTTTCTTT.

This chain joins TRBV29-1 and TRBJ2-4, with 7 nucleotides matching TRBD1. The CDR3 totals 12 residues. Losses at the gene ends were 6 bases for V and 1 base for J; bases not matched to a gene: 0. Germline V gene data show CDR1 as SQVTM and CDR2 as ANQGSEA. The CDR3: CSVTGAKNIQYF. CDR3 sequence (DNA): TGCAGCGTGACAGGGGCCAAAAACATTCAGTACTTC.

This chain uses TRBV6-1 with TRBJ2-5; D is unclear. Trimming shortened V by 6 bases and J by 0 bases, and 17 bases separated the two germline ends. Germline values: CDR1 MNHNS, CDR2 SASEGT. CDR3 size: 16 residues. The CDR3 loop is CASSWTGSQYQETQYF. The CDR3 DNA reads TGTGCCAGCAGCTGGACCGGCAGCCAGTACCAAGAGACCCAGTACTTC.

The chain is built from TRBV5-4 and TRBJ1-5, with TRBD1 identical over 8 bases. Per germline, CDR1 SGHNT and CDR2 YYREEE (reference sequence). Unmatched junction bases numbered 5, after V lost 0 bases and J lost 6 bases. The CDR3 is made up of 15 amino acids. For the CDR3, the DNA is TGTGCCAGCAGCTTGGACCAGGGGGCCGGTCAGCCCCAGCATTTT. This translates into CASSLDQGAGQPQHF.

This clonotype was observed a handful of times. The rearrangement links TRBV5-6 to TRBJ1-1; D is ambiguous. The CDR3 has 11 amino acids. Germline values: CDR1 SGHDT, CDR2 YYEEEE. The ends were cut back, 4 bases at V and 4 bases at J, with 5 bases in the middle. CDR3 DNA: TGTGCCAGCAGCACGTCCACTGAAGCTTTCTTT. Translated, it gives CASSTSTEAFF.

The V and J genes are TRBV9 and TRBJ2-1, with D perhaps assigned TRBD1 or TRBD2 (7 bases each). CDR1 is SGDLS, CDR2 YYNGEE, per germline. The CDR3 is 15 amino acids. The V end lost 4 bases, the J end lost 4 bases, and 15 bases lay between the germline ends. CDR3: CASSPGGAGYNEQFF. CDR3 DNA sequence: TGTGCCAGCAGCCCAGGGGGAGCGGGGTACAATGAGCAGTTCTTC.

The chain is built from TRBV7-9 and TRBJ2-7, with D perhaps matching TRBD1 (6 bases). The germline V gene encodes CDR1 SEHNR and CDR2 FQNEAQ (reference sequence). The CDR3 has 14 amino acids. V was trimmed by 4 bases and J by 1 base, leaving 11 bases between them. The CDR3 coding sequence is TGTGCCAGCAGCTCTTCCGGGACATCCTACGAGCAGTACTTC. Protein sequence: CASSSSGTSYEQYF.

The V gene is TRBV5-4, the J gene TRBJ2-2; D is ambiguous. The CDR3 is 12 amino acids. The germline V and J ends were trimmed by 5 bases and 5 bases, with 7 bases remaining between them. CDR1 is SGHNT, CDR2 YYREEE, per germline (reference sequence). CDR3 in amino acids: CASSPETGELFF. In DNA form, the CDR3 reads TGTGCCAGCAGTCCAGAGACCGGGGAGCTGTTTTTT.